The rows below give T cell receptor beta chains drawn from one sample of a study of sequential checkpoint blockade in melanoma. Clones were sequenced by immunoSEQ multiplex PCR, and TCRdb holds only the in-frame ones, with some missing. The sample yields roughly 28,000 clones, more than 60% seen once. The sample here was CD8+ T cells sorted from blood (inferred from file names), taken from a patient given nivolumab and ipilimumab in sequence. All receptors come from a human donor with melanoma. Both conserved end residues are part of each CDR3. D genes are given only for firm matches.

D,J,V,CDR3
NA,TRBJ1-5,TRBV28,CASSSRVSNQPQHF
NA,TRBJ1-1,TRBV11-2,CASSIGTEALF
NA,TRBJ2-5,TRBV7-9,CASSSTGTWGETQYF
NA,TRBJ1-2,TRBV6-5,CASSSGQLNYGYTF
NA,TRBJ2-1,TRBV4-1,CASSQVDSSFPNEQFF
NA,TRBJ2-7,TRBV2,CASSESYSGSSYEQYF
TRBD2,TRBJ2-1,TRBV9,CASSVARLAGTTEGDEQFF
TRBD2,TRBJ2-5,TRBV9,CASSVSGRPQETQYF
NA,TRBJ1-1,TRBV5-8,CASSTAWGGLNTEAFF
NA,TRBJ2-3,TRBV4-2,CASSQGQGRLTDTQYF
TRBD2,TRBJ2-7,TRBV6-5,CASSPGLADSYEQYF
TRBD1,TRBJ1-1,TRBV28,CASSSEGGDRWTEAFF
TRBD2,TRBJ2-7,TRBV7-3,CASSFGLAGTYEQYF
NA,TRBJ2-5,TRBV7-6,CASSLGGSMGAPETQYF
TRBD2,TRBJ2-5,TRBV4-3,CASSPGLAGETQYF
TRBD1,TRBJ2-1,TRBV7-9,CASSLPGTGGNEQFF
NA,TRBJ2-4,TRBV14,CASSQEGRFQYF
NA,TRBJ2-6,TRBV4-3,CASSQEETGANVLTF
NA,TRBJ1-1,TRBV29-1,CSVVRRGTEAFF
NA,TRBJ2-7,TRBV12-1,CANWTDPSYEQYF
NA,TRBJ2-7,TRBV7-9,CASSPVGEQYF
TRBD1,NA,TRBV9,CASSEGQGAYEQYF
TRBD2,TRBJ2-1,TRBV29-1,CSVEGSELAGYNEQFF
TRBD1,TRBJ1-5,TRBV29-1,CSVERPSRDRGDQPQHF